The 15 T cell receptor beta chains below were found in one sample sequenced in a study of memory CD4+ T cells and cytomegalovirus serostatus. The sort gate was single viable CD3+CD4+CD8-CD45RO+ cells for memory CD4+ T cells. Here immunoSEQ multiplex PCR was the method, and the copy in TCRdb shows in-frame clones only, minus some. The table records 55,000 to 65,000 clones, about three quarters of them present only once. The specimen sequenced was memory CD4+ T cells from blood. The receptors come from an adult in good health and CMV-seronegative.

The CDR3 protein is CASSLVNAESLGYTF. The CDR3 bases are TGTGCCAGCAGCTTAGTAAACGCAGAAAGTCTTGGCTACACCTTC. This rearrangement joins TRBV7-2 to TRBJ1-2; D gene unclear. The V gene lost 1 base and the J gene lost 7 bases, with 16 bases spanning the gap. Germline V gene data show CDR1 as SGHTA and CDR2 as FQGNSA. The CDR3 consists of 15 residues.

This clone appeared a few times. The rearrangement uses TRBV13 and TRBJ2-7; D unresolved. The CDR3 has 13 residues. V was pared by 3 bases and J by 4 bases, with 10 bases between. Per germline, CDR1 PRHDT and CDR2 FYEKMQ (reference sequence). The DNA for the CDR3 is TGTGCCAGCAGCTTCTCCTGGGAATACGAGCAGTACTTC. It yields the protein CASSFSWEYEQYF.

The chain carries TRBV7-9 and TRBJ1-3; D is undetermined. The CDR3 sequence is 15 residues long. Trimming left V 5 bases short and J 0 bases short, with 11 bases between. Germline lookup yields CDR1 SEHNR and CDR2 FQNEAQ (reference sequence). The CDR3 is CASSRRVHSGNTIYF. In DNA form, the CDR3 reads TGTGCCAGCAGCCGAAGGGTCCACTCTGGAAACACCATATATTTT.

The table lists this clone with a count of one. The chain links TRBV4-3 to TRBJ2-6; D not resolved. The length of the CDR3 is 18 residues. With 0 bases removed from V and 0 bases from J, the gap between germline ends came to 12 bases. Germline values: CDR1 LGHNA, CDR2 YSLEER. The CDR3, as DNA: TGCGCCAGCAGCCAAGAATCACCTCAAAGCTCTGGGGCCAACGTCCTGACTTTC. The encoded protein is CASSQESPQSSGANVLTF.

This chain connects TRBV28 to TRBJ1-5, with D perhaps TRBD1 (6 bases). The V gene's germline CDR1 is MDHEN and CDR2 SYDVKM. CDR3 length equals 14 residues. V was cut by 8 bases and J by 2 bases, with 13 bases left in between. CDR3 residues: CASGGGGRNQPQHF. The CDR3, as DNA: TGTGCCAGCGGTGGAGGGGGGCGCAATCAGCCCCAGCATTTT.

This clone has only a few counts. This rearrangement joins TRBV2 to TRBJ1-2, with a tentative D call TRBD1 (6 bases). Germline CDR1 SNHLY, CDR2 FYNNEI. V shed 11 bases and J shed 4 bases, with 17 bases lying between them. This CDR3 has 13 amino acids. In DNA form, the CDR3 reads TGTGCCTTAACAGGGTCACCCGTCTATGGCTACACCTTC. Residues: CALTGSPVYGYTF.

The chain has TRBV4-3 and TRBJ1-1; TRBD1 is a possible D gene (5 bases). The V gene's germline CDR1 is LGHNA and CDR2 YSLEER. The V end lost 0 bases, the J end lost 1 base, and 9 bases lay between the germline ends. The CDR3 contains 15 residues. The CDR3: CASSQDLGENTEAFF. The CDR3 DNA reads TGCGCCAGCAGCCAAGATCTAGGGGAGAACACTGAAGCTTTCTTT.

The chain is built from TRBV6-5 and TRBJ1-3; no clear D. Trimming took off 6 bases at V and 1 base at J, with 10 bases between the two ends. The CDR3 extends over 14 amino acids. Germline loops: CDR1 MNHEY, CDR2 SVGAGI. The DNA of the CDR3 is TGTGCCAGCAGATCCTTCGGTTCTGGAAACACCATATATTTT. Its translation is CASRSFGSGNTIYF.

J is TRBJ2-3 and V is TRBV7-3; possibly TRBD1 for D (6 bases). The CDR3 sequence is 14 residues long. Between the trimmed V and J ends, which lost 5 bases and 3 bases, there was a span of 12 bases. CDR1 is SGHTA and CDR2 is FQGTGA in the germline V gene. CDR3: CASSPGHKTDTQYF. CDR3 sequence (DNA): TGTGCCAGCAGCCCGGGACATAAAACAGATACGCAGTATTTT.

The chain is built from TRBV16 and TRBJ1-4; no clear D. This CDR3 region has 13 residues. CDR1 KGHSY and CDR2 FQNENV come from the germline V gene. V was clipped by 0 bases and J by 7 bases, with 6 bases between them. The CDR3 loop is CASSQSSPEKLFF. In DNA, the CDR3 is TGTGCCAGCAGCCAATCGTCCCCTGAAAAACTGTTTTTT.

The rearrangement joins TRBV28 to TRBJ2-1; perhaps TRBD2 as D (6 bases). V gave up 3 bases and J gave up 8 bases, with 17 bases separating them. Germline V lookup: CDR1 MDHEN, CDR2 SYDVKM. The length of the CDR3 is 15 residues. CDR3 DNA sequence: TGTGCCAGCAGTTTTCCGGGAGCGGCAGGCGATGAGCAGTTCTTC. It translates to CASSFPGAAGDEQFF.

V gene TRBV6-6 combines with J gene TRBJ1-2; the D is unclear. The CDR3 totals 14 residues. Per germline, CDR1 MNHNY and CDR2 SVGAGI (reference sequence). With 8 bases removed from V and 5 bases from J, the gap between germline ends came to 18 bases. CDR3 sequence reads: CASYPGPATYGYTF. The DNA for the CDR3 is TGTGCCAGCTATCCCGGACCAGCCACTTATGGCTACACCTTC.

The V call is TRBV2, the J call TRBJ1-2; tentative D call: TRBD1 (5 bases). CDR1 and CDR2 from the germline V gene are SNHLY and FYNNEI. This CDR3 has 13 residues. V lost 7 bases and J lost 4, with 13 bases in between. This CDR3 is CASTRDLSYGYTF. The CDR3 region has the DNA TGTGCCAGCACCAGGGACTTATCCTATGGCTACACCTTC.

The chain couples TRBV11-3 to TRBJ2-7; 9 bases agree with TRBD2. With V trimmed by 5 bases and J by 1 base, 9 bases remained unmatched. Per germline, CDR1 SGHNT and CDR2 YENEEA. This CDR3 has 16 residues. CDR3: CASSNTLAGGSYEQYF. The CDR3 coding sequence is TGTGCCAGCAGCAATACACTAGCGGGCGGATCCTACGAGCAGTACTTC.

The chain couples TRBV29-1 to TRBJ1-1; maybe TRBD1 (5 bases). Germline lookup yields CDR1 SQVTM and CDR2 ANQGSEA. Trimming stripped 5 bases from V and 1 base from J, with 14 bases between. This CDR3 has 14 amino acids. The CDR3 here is CSVLIFGQNTEAFF. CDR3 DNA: TGCAGCGTTCTTATATTCGGACAGAACACTGAAGCTTTCTTT.